This T cell receptor (beta chain) was identified in a study of blood T cells in healthy people across ages. Regarding the study as a whole: Roughly linearly, TCR beta diversity per million T cells fell as age increased. The study lacked donor CMV status, which possibly confounded expanded clonotype changes.

The authors drew around 9.3 milliliters of peripheral blood from each donor. This clonotype was picked up a small number of times. Its antigen is as yet unknown. Through a sample-barcoded 5' primer and a J-beta primer mix, a second PCR was run for roughly 6 to 11 cycles. TCRdb re-called the 5' RACE reads with MiXCR, one entry per CDR3 protein. This sample has about 800,000 distinct CDR3 sequences, with 35% to 60% found just once. Trimming removed 4 bases from V and 0 bases from J; junction bases left unmatched: 6. Germline CDR1 reads MNHEY; CDR2 reads SVGEGT. The CDR3 sequence is 15 residues long. The source of this sequence is an elderly man in good health. V gene TRBV6-2 or TRBV6-3 combines with J gene TRBJ2-7, with TRBD2 matching over 7 bases. Sequenced: blood. For the CDR3, the DNA is TGTGCCAGCAGTTCTAGCGGCCCGAGCTCCTACGAGCAGTACTTC. This sequence encodes CASSSSGPSSYEQYF.